The 26 T cell receptor beta chains listed next were all sequenced from one sample in a study of blood T cell repertoires in COVID-19 (dated by TCRdb to about 2020). The library was built by means of the immunoSEQ multiplex PCR assay. This is the immuneACCESS table as TCRdb keeps it, with only in-frame sequences that have V and J called. A part of the clones is gone; compared with another copy, unresolved V genes explain less than half, and the rest is unexplained. The sample records some 30,000 clones, 85% to 90% of which are singletons. The biggest ten clones account for about 13% of the sample. Sequencing used peripheral blood. These receptors came from a human donor with active COVID-19. The donor label of this sample is uncertain.

The rearrangement links TRBV6-6 to TRBJ1-2, with a weak D call TRBD1 (5 bases). V was cut by 7 bases and J by 0 bases, with 12 bases left in between. Germline-derived CDR1 and CDR2 are MNHNY and SVGAGI (reference sequence). This CDR3 has 14 amino acids. This chain's CDR3 is CASIYGGTNYGYTF. The CDR3 nucleotides read TGTGCCAGCATATACGGGGGAACTAACTATGGCTACACCTTC.

The chain is built from TRBV6-6 and TRBJ1-1; D gene unclear. CDR3 length: 14 amino acids. Germline V lookup: CDR1 MNHNY, CDR2 SVGAGI (reference sequence). V lost 4 bases to trimming and J lost 0 bases, with 9 bases between them. The CDR3 nucleotides read TGTGCCAGCAGTTTCCCAGAATTGAACACTGAAGCTTTCTTT. Residues: CASSFPELNTEAFF.

The genes are TRBV27 and TRBJ2-7; 11 bases agree with TRBD1. V gave up 7 bases and J gave up 7 bases; unmatched junction bases: 6. Germline V lookup: CDR1 MNHEY, CDR2 SMNVEV (reference sequence). This CDR3 has 13 residues. The CDR3 DNA sequence: TGTGCCAGCACCGGACAGGGGGCACGGGAGCAGTACTTC. It codes for CASTGQGAREQYF.

The J gene is TRBJ2-3, the V gene TRBV2; 7 bases fit TRBD2. Per germline, CDR1 SNHLY and CDR2 FYNNEI. V was pared by 7 bases and J by 2 bases, with 6 bases of the junction left unmatched. This CDR3 is 14 amino acids long. The CDR3 DNA is TGTGCCAGCAAACGGGGGGTTAACACAGATACGCAGTATTTT. Protein product: CASKRGVNTDTQYF.

This rearrangement joins TRBV18 to TRBJ2-7, with TRBD2 matching over 10 bases. V gave up 3 bases and J gave up 4 bases; unmatched junction bases: 6. The CDR3 sequence is 15 residues long. Germline V gives CDR1 KGHSH, CDR2 LQKENI. The CDR3 sequence is CASSPVPSGGYEQYF. DNA of the CDR3: TGTGCCAGCTCACCGGTTCCTAGCGGGGGATACGAGCAGTACTTC.

The rearrangement uses TRBV19 and TRBJ2-3; TRBD2 matches 8 bases. The CDR3 loop spans 14 amino acids. The junction had 6 bases not matched to a gene; V was cut back by 3 bases and J by 7 bases. Germline assignment: CDR1 LNHDA and CDR2 SQIVND (reference sequence). The CDR3 DNA reads TGTGCCAGTAGTATTCTTAGCGGGGCAAATACGCAGTATTTT. Translation: CASSILSGANTQYF.

CDR3: CASSLVGAWEQYF. In nucleotides, the CDR3 is TGTGCCAGCAGCTTGGTGGGGGCCTGGGAGCAGTACTTC. This rearrangement joins TRBV5-4 to TRBJ2-7; the D gene is possibly TRBD1 (6 bases). The CDR3 totals 13 residues. Germline V gene data show CDR1 as SGHNT and CDR2 as YYREEE (reference sequence). The germline V and J ends were trimmed by 0 bases and 7 bases, with 11 bases remaining between them.

V is TRBV7-8 and J is TRBJ1-1, with D possibly matching TRBD1 (5 bases). CDR1 and CDR2 from the germline V gene are SGHVS and FQNEAQ. The length of the CDR3 is 13 residues. Trimming removed 1 base at V and 6 bases at J, with 9 bases between. CDR3 residues: CASSLDQGSEAFF. CDR3 nucleotide sequence: TGTGCCAGCAGCTTAGATCAGGGTTCTGAAGCTTTCTTT.

V usage is TRBV7-9 and J usage is TRBJ1-1, with D unclear. CDR3 length: 14 residues. The ends were cut back, 2 bases at V and 0 bases at J, with 7 bases in the middle. Germline V gene sequence: CDR1 SEHNR, CDR2 FQNEAQ (reference sequence). The CDR3 DNA follows: TGTGCCAGCAGCTTACCGTCCGTGAACACTGAAGCTTTCTTT. The encoded protein is CASSLPSVNTEAFF.

The CDR3 coding sequence is TGTGCCAGCAGTCTCGGCGGGGGGGCCTACAATGAGCAGTTCTTC. It yields the protein CASSLGGGAYNEQFF. This chain connects TRBV5-4 to TRBJ2-1; 9 bases agree with TRBD2. The CDR3 length is 15 residues. CDR1 and CDR2 (germline): SGHNT, YYREEE (reference sequence). V lost 5 bases and J lost 2; bases outside the gene matches: 5.

This clone was counted between two and nine times. This chain connects TRBV19 to TRBJ1-1; D gene unclear. Germline CDR1 and CDR2: LNHDA and SQIVND (reference sequence). The germline V and J ends were trimmed by 5 bases and 1 base, with 11 bases remaining between them. The CDR3 spans 14 residues. The CDR3 nucleotides read TGTGCCAGTAGTCCGATAACAGCGAACACTGAAGCTTTCTTT. It yields the protein CASSPITANTEAFF.

The J gene is TRBJ2-2, the V gene TRBV6-5; tentative D call: TRBD2 (6 bases). Germline loops: CDR1 MNHEY, CDR2 SVGAGI. The CDR3 extends over 15 amino acids. Trimming stripped 6 bases from V and 7 bases from J, with 18 bases between. CDR3 region: CASSSLSLGGGELFF. The CDR3 DNA follows: TGTGCCAGCAGCTCCCTGTCTCTGGGGGGCGGGGAGCTGTTTTTT.

The CDR3 sequence is CASSLGLGSPEAFF. The CDR3, as DNA: TGCGCCAGCAGCTTGGGCCTGGGGAGCCCTGAAGCTTTCTTT. This chain links TRBV5-1 with TRBJ1-1; no reliable D call. V shed 0 bases and J shed 6 bases, with 12 bases lying between them. Germline-derived CDR1 and CDR2 are SGHRS and YFSETQ. The CDR3 consists of 14 residues.

V is TRBV9 and J is TRBJ1-2; D is unclear. The CDR3 has 17 residues. The germline V gene encodes CDR1 SGDLS and CDR2 YYNGEE. The V and J ends lost 0 bases and 10 bases respectively, with 25 bases between them. In DNA, the CDR3 is TGTGCCAGCAGCGTAGTAGACGCCACGGGAATACTGGATGACTACACCTTC. Residues: CASSVVDATGILDDYTF.

The chain employs TRBV7-2 and TRBJ2-5; possible D gene TRBD1, 6 bases. V was trimmed by 0 bases and J by 2 bases, leaving 7 bases between them. CDR1 SGHTA and CDR2 FQGNSA come from the germline V gene. The CDR3 contains 14 residues. The DNA for the CDR3 is TGTGCCAGCAGCTTAGCTGGACAGCAAGAGACCCAGTACTTC. It yields the protein CASSLAGQQETQYF. The full variable domain, in which reference TRBV7-2 and TRBJ2-5 provide the parts outside the CDR3, is GAGVSQSPSNKVTEKGKDVELRCDPISGHTALYWYRQSLGQGLEFLIYFQGNSAPDKSGLPSDRFSAERTGGSVSTLTIQRTQQEDSAVYLCASSLAGQQETQYFGPGTRLLVL.

V usage is TRBV5-4 and J usage is TRBJ1-2, with D tentatively TRBD1 (5 bases). CDR3 size: 11 residues. The V gene lost 6 bases and the J gene lost 4 bases, with 7 bases spanning the gap. The germline V gene has CDR1 SGHNT and CDR2 YYREEE (reference sequence). CDR3 region: CASTDSYGYTF. CDR3 DNA: TGTGCCAGCACTGACAGCTATGGCTACACCTTC.

The chain combines TRBV6-2 or TRBV6-3 with TRBJ2-3; 9 nucleotides align to TRBD2. CDR1 MNHEY and CDR2 SVGEGT come from the germline V gene. The length of the CDR3 is 16 residues. V shed 6 bases and J 2 bases; nucleotides not matched to a gene: 9. CDR3 residues: CASSRGLAGLTDTQYF. The DNA of the CDR3 is TGTGCCAGCAGCCGGGGGCTAGCGGGACTCACAGATACGCAGTATTTT.

This clone occurred a few times. CDR3 in amino acids: CASSPGQGGYTF. The CDR3 coding sequence is TGTGCCAGCAGTCCGGGACAGGGGGGCTACACCTTC. This chain links TRBV6-4 with TRBJ1-2, with TRBD1 matching over 10 bases. Germline lookup yields CDR1 MRHNA and CDR2 SNTAGT. The CDR3 covers 12 residues. The trim removed 5 bases at V and 8 bases at J, leaving 2 bases unmatched.

V usage is TRBV7-2 and J usage is TRBJ1-1, with 7 bases fitting TRBD1. V was pared by 1 base and J by 5 bases, with 7 bases of the junction left unmatched. The CDR3 is made up of 15 amino acids. The germline CDR1 and CDR2 sequences are SGHTA and FQGNSA. The CDR3 DNA reads TGTGCCAGCAGCTTAGTAGGTTCGGGACAGACTGAAGCTTTCTTT. It encodes CASSLVGSGQTEAFF. Based on the CDR3 plus reference TRBV7-2 and TRBJ1-1, the full variable domain is GAGVSQSPSNKVTEKGKDVELRCDPISGHTALYWYRQSLGQGLEFLIYFQGNSAPDKSGLPSDRFSAERTGGSVSTLTIQRTQQEDSAVYLCASSLVGSGQTEAFFGQGTRLTVV.

The chain employs TRBV20-1 and TRBJ1-1, with TRBD1 as a possible D gene (6 bases). This CDR3 comprises 14 residues. From germline, CDR1 is DFQATT and CDR2 SNEGSKA (reference sequence). V shed 3 bases and J shed 0 bases, with 11 bases lying between them. The CDR3 region is CSASRGGVNTEAFF. In nucleotides, the CDR3 is TGCAGTGCTAGTCGAGGGGGGGTGAACACTGAAGCTTTCTTT.

V is TRBV19 and J is TRBJ1-5; 8 positions agree with TRBD1. V was pared by 7 bases and J by 7 bases, with 15 bases of the junction left unmatched. This CDR3 is built from 16 residues. The germline CDR1 and CDR2 sequences are LNHDA and SQIVND (reference sequence). CDR3 sequence: CASTWGNYRGSQPQHF. CDR3 coding DNA: TGTGCCAGTACCTGGGGCAATTACAGGGGGAGCCAGCCCCAGCATTTT.

V is TRBV18 and J is TRBJ1-4; D possibly corresponds to TRBD1 (5 bases). V lost 4 bases to trimming and J lost 7 bases, with 10 bases between them. The CDR3 consists of 13 residues. Germline CDR1 is KGHSH and CDR2 is LQKENI. CDR3 in DNA: TGTGCCAGCTCACGGGGCGGGAGTGAAAAACTGTTTTTT. Amino acid sequence: CASSRGGSEKLFF.

The chain has TRBV24-1 and TRBJ1-2; tentatively, D is TRBD1 (6 bases). The germline V gene has CDR1 KGHDR and CDR2 SFDVKD. The CDR3 length is 14 residues. The germline V and J ends were trimmed by 3 bases and 6 bases, with 13 bases remaining between them. This chain's CDR3 is CATSDPGVVNGYTF. The CDR3 DNA is TGTGCCACCAGTGATCCAGGGGTAGTGAATGGCTACACCTTC.

The CDR3 DNA reads TGTGCCAGCAGGGGCGGGACTAGCGGGTACTACGAGCAGTACTTC. This gives the protein CASRGGTSGYYEQYF. The chain carries TRBV5-4 and TRBJ2-7, with 12 bases fitting TRBD2. With 5 bases clipped from V and 3 bases from J, the junction kept 6 bases outside the gene matches. This CDR3 is built from 15 residues. The germline gives CDR1 SGHNT, CDR2 YYREEE (reference sequence).

The chain is built from TRBV7-9 and TRBJ2-3; 12 bases are shared with TRBD2. The length of the CDR3 is 18 residues. Germline V gene sequence: CDR1 SEHNR, CDR2 FQNEAQ (reference sequence). Trimming at V came to 1 base and at J to 5 bases, leaving 10 bases not matched to a gene. The CDR3 protein is CASSLGLAGASAVDTQYF. The CDR3 bases are TGTGCCAGCAGCTTAGGACTAGCGGGGGCCTCCGCCGTAGATACGCAGTATTTT.

The rearrangement joins TRBV24-1 to TRBJ2-5, with D tentatively TRBD2 (6 bases). V lost 0 bases and J lost 5, with 18 bases in between. The CDR3 runs to 17 residues. CDR1 KGHDR and CDR2 SFDVKD come from the germline V gene. This CDR3 reads CATSDLYGPSGAETQYF. The CDR3 coding sequence is TGTGCCACCAGTGATTTGTATGGACCCTCGGGAGCCGAGACCCAGTACTTC.